The 26 T cell receptor beta chains presented below share a single source sample, sequenced in a study of CD8 T cells in ankylosing spondylitis. In TCRdb, the 5' RACE reads were re-called with MiXCR into one record per CDR3 protein. Of fewer than 180,000 distinct CDR3 sequences in the sample, roughly 44% were seen once. Sequenced material: synovial fluid, either unsorted or a sorted T cell fraction (not recorded which). Receptor source: a male donor with ankylosing spondylitis.

Comment on this clonotype: A read error is possible here, since a much larger clone lies one base away. This chain connects TRBV12-3 or TRBV12-4 to TRBJ1-5; D is unresolved. The CDR3 length is 14 residues. Trimming removed 1 base at V and 3 bases at J, with 7 bases between. CDR3: CASSLGANNQPQHF. CDR3 bases: TGTGCCAGCAGTTTAGGGGCCAACAATCAGCCCCAGCATTTT.

This clonotype was seen more than once but under ten times. This chain joins TRBV4-2 and TRBJ1-4, with D possibly TRBD1 on 6 matching bases. Trimming stripped 6 bases from V and 3 bases from J, with 8 bases between. The CDR3 is made up of 13 amino acids. Germline V gives CDR1 LGHNA, CDR2 YNFKEQ. This chain's CDR3 is CASRRTANEKLFF. The CDR3 nucleotides read TGTGCCAGCAGACGGACAGCTAATGAAAAACTGTTTTTT.

A few counts support this clonotype. The CDR3 protein is CSAISLAGSSYNEQFF. The CDR3 nucleotides read TGCAGTGCTATCAGCCTAGCGGGTAGCTCCTACAATGAGCAGTTCTTC. This rearrangement joins TRBV20-1 to TRBJ2-1, with 8 positions matching TRBD2. The CDR3 is 16 amino acids. Germline CDR1 reads DFQATT; CDR2 reads SNEGSKA (reference sequence). Unmatched junction bases numbered 8, after V lost 4 bases and J lost 0 bases.

A few counts support this clonotype. This rearrangement joins TRBV29-1 to TRBJ2-1, with D perhaps TRBD1 (6 bases). Per the germline V gene, CDR1 is SQVTM and CDR2 is ANQGSEA. V was pared by 1 base and J by 10 bases, with 29 bases between. The CDR3 spans 18 residues. The CDR3 protein is CSVEGGRLFLVPRVEQFF. DNA of the CDR3: TGCAGCGTTGAAGGGGGGCGACTATTTTTAGTCCCGCGCGTGGAGCAGTTCTTC.

V and J are TRBV6-5 and TRBJ2-1; D is undetermined. CDR1 and CDR2 from the germline V gene are MNHEY and SVGAGI. Trimming stripped 0 bases from V and 4 bases from J, with 4 bases between. The CDR3 has 13 residues. For the CDR3, the DNA is TGTGCCAGCAGTTACTCCGGATACAATGAGCAGTTCTTC. This gives the protein CASSYSGYNEQFF.

This chain links TRBV6-2 or TRBV6-3 with TRBJ2-7; 7 bases map to TRBD1. Germline CDR1 and CDR2: MNHEY and SVGEGT. The CDR3 loop spans 14 amino acids. J lost 3 bases, V lost 2 bases, and 4 bases had no gene match. This CDR3 reads CASSYGDSVYEQYF. The CDR3 DNA is TGTGCCAGCAGTTACGGGGACAGCGTCTACGAGCAGTACTTC.

This clonotype was picked up many times. The gene calls are TRBV7-9 and TRBJ2-3; the match to TRBD1 covers 9 bases. Trimming at V came to 8 bases and at J to 1 base, leaving 10 bases not matched to a gene. In germline, CDR1 is SEHNR, CDR2 FQNEAQ (reference sequence). The CDR3 has 16 residues. The CDR3 region has the DNA TGTGCCAGCGGCTCTCAAACAGGGGGCGGCACAGATACGCAGTATTTT. Its protein product is CASGSQTGGGTDTQYF.

This chain uses TRBV10-3 with TRBJ2-3; D may be TRBD2 (5 bases). This CDR3 region has 18 residues. V was trimmed by 1 base and J by 0 bases, leaving 17 bases between them. Germline CDR1 is ENHRY and CDR2 is SYGVKD. DNA for the CDR3: TGTGCCATCAGTGAGTTCCAGCACCCAACGGGGAGCACAGATACGCAGTATTTT. As protein: CAISEFQHPTGSTDTQYF.

About this clonotype: A junction end diverges from the germline sequence, so it may reflect a read error. The chain joins TRBV12-3 or TRBV12-4 to TRBJ2-2; weak D call: TRBD2 (5 bases). The CDR3 is made up of 16 amino acids. The CDR3: CASSLDYQKNTGELFF. As DNA, the CDR3 is TGTGCCAGCAGCTTAGACTACCAAAAGAACACCGGGGAGCTGTTTTTT.

The CDR3 spells CSASPRNQPQHF. DNA for the CDR3: TGCAGTGCCTCCCCACGGAATCAGCCCCAGCATTTT. The gene calls are TRBV20-1 and TRBJ1-5; no clear D. The CDR3 is 12 residues long. Germline CDR1 reads DFQATT; CDR2 reads SNEGSKA (reference sequence). Trimming took 6 bases from V and 4 from J, leaving 10 bases between them.

This sequence joins TRBV4-1 and TRBJ2-2; D possibly corresponds to TRBD1 (7 bases). CDR3 length equals 15 residues. CDR1 is MGHRA, CDR2 YSYEKL, per germline. V was trimmed by 2 bases and J by 1 base, leaving 8 bases between them. DNA of the CDR3: TGCGCCAGCAGCCAACAGGGGGGGAACACCGGGGAGCTGTTTTTT. Its translation is CASSQQGGNTGELFF.

The chain joins TRBV3-1 to TRBJ2-6; D is uncertain. Per germline, CDR1 LGHDT and CDR2 YNNKEL (reference sequence). V was clipped by 3 bases and J by 2 bases, with 5 bases between them. The CDR3 runs to 14 residues. The DNA for the CDR3 is TGTGCCAGCAGCCACATGACTGGGGCCAACGTCCTGACTTTC. Translation gives CASSHMTGANVLTF.

This clonotype was seen repeatedly, ten times or more. The chain carries TRBV15 and TRBJ2-7; tentatively, D is TRBD2 (6 bases). The CDR3 is 16 residues long. CDR1 and CDR2 (germline): LNHNV, YYDKDF (reference sequence). Trimming pared 4 bases from V and 3 bases from J, leaving 19 bases between. CDR3 sequence: CATSIEQEGPHYEQYF. The CDR3 DNA is TGTGCCACCAGCATAGAACAGGAGGGACCGCACTACGAGCAGTACTTC.

The chain links TRBV28 to TRBJ2-7; tentatively, D is TRBD1 (5 bases). CDR3 length: 15 residues. Germline CDR1 and CDR2: MDHEN and SYDVKM. V lost 3 bases to trimming and J lost 1 base, with 13 bases between them. The CDR3 loop reads CASSFVQGESYEQYF. CDR3 nucleotide sequence: TGTGCCAGCAGTTTCGTCCAGGGCGAATCCTACGAGCAGTACTTC.

This sequence joins TRBV12-3 or TRBV12-4 and TRBJ2-7, with TRBD1 as a possible D gene (5 bases). V lost 5 bases, J lost 3 bases, and 20 bases lay in between. The CDR3 sequence is 16 residues long. CDR3 amino acids: CASSPQRGCGNYEQYF. The DNA for the CDR3 is TGTGCCAGCAGTCCCCAAAGGGGATGTGGCAACTACGAGCAGTACTTC.

The chain is built from TRBV15 and TRBJ2-4, with no clear D. The germline V and J ends were trimmed by 1 base and 6 bases, with 13 bases remaining between them. The CDR3 covers 15 residues. Germline V CDR1 and CDR2: LNHNV, YYDKDF (reference sequence). CDR3 coding DNA: TGTGCCACCAGCAGAGCGTCGGGCAGCTTAAACATTCAGTACTTC. Residues: CATSRASGSLNIQYF.

The J gene is TRBJ1-3, the V gene TRBV29-1, with no clear D. Germline V gene lookup returns CDR1 SQVTM and CDR2 ANQGSEA. The CDR3 covers 13 residues. Trimming left V 2 bases short and J 0 bases short, with 5 bases between. The CDR3 sequence: CSVENTSGNTIYF. The CDR3 region has the DNA TGCAGCGTTGAAAACACCTCTGGAAACACCATATATTTT.

The chain has TRBV12-3 or TRBV12-4 and TRBJ1-4, with D maybe TRBD1 (5 bases). The CDR3 length is 17 residues. Trimming removed 5 bases at V and 7 bases at J, with 23 bases between. The CDR3 bases are TGTGCCAGCAGTCAGGCGTTCCTGTACAGGAAGGGTGAAAAACTGTTTTTT. Protein product: CASSQAFLYRKGEKLFF.

The CDR3 loop is CASSPLGGGPYNEQFF. The CDR3 DNA follows: TGCGCCAGCAGCCCTCTCGGGGGGGGCCCCTACAATGAGCAGTTCTTC. The chain joins TRBV5-1 to TRBJ2-1; 8 bases match TRBD2. The CDR3 loop spans 16 amino acids. Germline V gene sequence: CDR1 SGHRS, CDR2 YFSETQ. Trimming cost V 4 bases and J 2 bases; bases outside gene matches: 8. Filled out from reference TRBV5-1 and TRBJ2-1, the complete variable domain reads KAGVTQTPRYLIKTRGQQVTLSCSPISGHRSVSWYQQTPGQGLQFLFEYFSETQRNKGNFPGRFSGRQFSNSRSEMNVSTLELGDSALYLCASSPLGGGPYNEQFFGPGTRLTVL.

V is TRBV12-3 or TRBV12-4 and J is TRBJ1-1; TRBD1 matches at 10 bases. Trimming at V came to 7 bases and at J to 3 bases, leaving 11 bases not matched to a gene. CDR3 length: 16 residues. CDR3 nucleotides: TGTGCCAGCACCGAAGACAGGGGGCTTGGTGACACTGAAGCTTTCTTT. The encoded protein is CASTEDRGLGDTEAFF.

This clonotype showed up just once. V gene TRBV2 combines with J gene TRBJ2-1; D is unclear. The CDR3 loop spans 8 amino acids. Trimming left V 11 bases short and J 8 bases short, with 4 bases between. The V gene's germline CDR1 is SNHLY and CDR2 FYNNEI. The CDR3 DNA is TGTGCCGACCATGAGCAGTTCTTC. Translation: CADHEQFF.

This chain connects TRBV4-2 to TRBJ2-1; 9 positions agree with TRBD2. Unmatched junction bases numbered 7, after V lost 6 bases and J lost 4 bases. Looked up from germline, CDR1 is LGHNA and CDR2 is YNFKEQ. CDR3 length: 15 residues. For the CDR3, the DNA is TGTGCCAGCAGATCCGGGACTAGCTCTTACAATGAGCAGTTCTTC. This sequence encodes CASRSGTSSYNEQFF.

The chain couples TRBV4-1 to TRBJ2-7; D ambiguous. Between the trimmed V and J ends, which lost 0 bases and 3 bases, there was a span of 15 bases. This CDR3 has 16 amino acids. Germline CDR1 reads MGHRA; CDR2 reads YSYEKL. This CDR3 reads CASSQEPTSGSYEQYF. Here the CDR3 DNA reads TGCGCCAGCAGCCAAGAGCCCACCTCGGGTAGCTACGAGCAGTACTTC.

This clonotype occurred many times. CDR3 nucleotide sequence: TGTGCCAGCAGCCAAGTGGGAAATTTGGCCACTAACTATGGCTACACCTTC. It specifies CASSQVGNLATNYGYTF. The chain carries TRBV3-1 and TRBJ1-2; D not resolved. CDR3 size: 17 residues. V was trimmed by 1 base and J by 0 bases, leaving 15 bases between them. Per the germline V gene, CDR1 is LGHDT and CDR2 is YNNKEL (reference sequence).

The chain is built from TRBV7-9 and TRBJ2-7; the match to TRBD2 covers 9 bases. This CDR3 spans 16 amino acids. With V trimmed by 3 bases and J by 5 bases, 11 bases remained unmatched. Per the germline V gene, CDR1 is SEHNR and CDR2 is FQNEAQ (reference sequence). The chain's CDR3 is CASSFPTGGRADEQYF. The CDR3 DNA is TGTGCCAGCAGCTTCCCCACTGGCGGGAGGGCTGACGAGCAGTACTTC.

The chain employs TRBV11-2 and TRBJ2-2; D remains unclear. Germline values: CDR1 SGHAT, CDR2 FQNNGV. Deletions cut 1 base from V and 4 bases from J, with 10 bases between. This CDR3 contains 15 residues. CDR3 bases: TGTGCCAGCAGCTTAGGGTATAGGGCCACCGGGGAGCTGTTTTTT. Protein: CASSLGYRATGELFF.